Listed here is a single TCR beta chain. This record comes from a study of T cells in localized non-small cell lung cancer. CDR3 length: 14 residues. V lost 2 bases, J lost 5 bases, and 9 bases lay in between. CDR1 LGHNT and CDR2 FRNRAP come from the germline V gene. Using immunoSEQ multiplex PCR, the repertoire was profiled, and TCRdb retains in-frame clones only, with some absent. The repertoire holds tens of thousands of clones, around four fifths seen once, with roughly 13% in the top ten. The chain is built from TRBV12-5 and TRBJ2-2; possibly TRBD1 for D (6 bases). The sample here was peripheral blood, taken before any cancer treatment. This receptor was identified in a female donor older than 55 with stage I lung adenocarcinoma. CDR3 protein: CASGLSGATGELFF. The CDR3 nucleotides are TGTGCTAGTGGTTTGTCAGGGGCTACCGGGGAGCTGTTTTTT.